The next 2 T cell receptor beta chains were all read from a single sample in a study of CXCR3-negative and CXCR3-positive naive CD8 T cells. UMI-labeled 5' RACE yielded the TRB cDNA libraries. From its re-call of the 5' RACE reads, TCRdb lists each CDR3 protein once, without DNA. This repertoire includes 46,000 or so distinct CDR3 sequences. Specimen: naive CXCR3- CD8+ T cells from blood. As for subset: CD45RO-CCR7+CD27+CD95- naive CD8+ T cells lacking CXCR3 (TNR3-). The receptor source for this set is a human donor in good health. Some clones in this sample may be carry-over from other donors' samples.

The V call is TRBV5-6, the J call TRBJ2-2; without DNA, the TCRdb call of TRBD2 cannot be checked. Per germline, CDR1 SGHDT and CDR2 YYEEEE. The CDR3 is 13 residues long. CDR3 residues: CASSLGPSRELFF.

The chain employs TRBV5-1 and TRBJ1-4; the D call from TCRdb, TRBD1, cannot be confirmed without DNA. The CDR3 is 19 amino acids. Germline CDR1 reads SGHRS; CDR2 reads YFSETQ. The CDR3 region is CASSLSSQGSNPTNEKLFF. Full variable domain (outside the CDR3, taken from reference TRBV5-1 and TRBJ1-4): KAGVTQTPRYLIKTRGQQVTLSCSPISGHRSVSWYQQTPGQGLQFLFEYFSETQRNKGNFPGRFSGRQFSNSRSEMNVSTLELGDSALYLCASSLSSQGSNPTNEKLFFGSGTQLSVL.